This T cell receptor beta chain was recorded in a study of Graves' ophthalmopathy and Graves' hyperthyroidism. The CDR3 is made up of 16 amino acids. Germline loops: CDR1 DFQATT, CDR2 SNEGSKA (reference sequence). The trim removed 2 bases at V and 6 bases at J, leaving 12 bases unmatched. Scientists amplified the TCR beta CDR3 regions from RNA transcripts. Following a first-round RT-PCR that used HTBI primers, a second-round multiplex PCR was carried out. Using its own MiXCR run on the multiplex PCR reads, TCRdb lists one record per CDR3 protein. Of about 220,000 distinct CDR3 sequences detected, about 22% appear once; the ten largest clones hold roughly 44%. Notes on the study in general: Classification of ophthalmopathy versus stable hyperthyroidism by a 13-signature model yielded 85% to 90% sensitivity and roughly 80% specificity.

This clonotype was counted many times. Its antigen is unidentified. Sequenced material: peripheral blood. The receptor's source is a woman in her 50s with Graves' ophthalmopathy. The V call is TRBV20-1, the J call TRBJ2-1; 8 nucleotides line up with TRBD2. The CDR3 here is CSARPLLAEAPNEQFF. The DNA for the CDR3 is TGCAGTGCTAGACCGTTACTAGCGGAGGCTCCCAATGAGCAGTTCTTC.